This record concerns one T cell receptor beta chain sequence. CDR1 and CDR2 from the germline V gene are SGHTA and FQGTGA. This CDR3 is built from 16 residues. V lost 5 bases to trimming and J lost 6 bases, with 22 bases between them. The sample belongs to a study of blood T cell repertoires in COVID-19. Using immunoSEQ multiplex PCR, the repertoire was profiled, and TCRdb retains in-frame clones only, with some absent. The sample lists about 140,000 clones, approximately 90% occurring once. This chain links TRBV7-3 with TRBJ1-2, with a weak D call TRBD1 (5 bases). Sequencing input: peripheral blood. The receptor comes from a woman older than 75 with acute or convalescent COVID-19. CDR3 region: CASSPDSGGRVHGYTF. DNA of the CDR3: TGTGCCAGCAGCCCCGACTCCGGGGGTCGTGTCCATGGCTACACCTTC.